These 27 T cell receptor beta chains came from one sample sequenced in a study of T cell repertoires in ileal Crohn's disease. The protocol was immunoSEQ multiplex PCR, while the TCRdb copy is restricted to in-frame clones and leaves out a portion. The repertoire has about 15,000 clones, 80% to 90% of them found once; the top ten carry 5.5% to 7%. The sample comprised ileal tissue. Receptor source: an adult with Crohn's disease.

This chain uses TRBV2 with TRBJ2-1; 12 nucleotides agree with TRBD1. Trimming took 2 bases from V and 8 from J; bases not matched to a gene: 1. The CDR3 runs to 14 residues. Germline V gene sequence: CDR1 SNHLY, CDR2 FYNNEI. This chain's CDR3 is CASSEWDRGHEQFF. The CDR3, as DNA: TGTGCCAGCAGTGAATGGGACAGGGGGCATGAGCAGTTCTTC.

The genes are TRBV5-6 and TRBJ1-2; D possibly corresponds to TRBD1 (6 bases). V was trimmed by 4 bases and J by 0 bases, leaving 19 bases between them. The length of the CDR3 is 17 residues. Germline CDR1 reads SGHDT; CDR2 reads YYEEEE. The CDR3, as DNA: TGTGCCAGCAGCCCTACGACAAACAGGGTCACTAACTATGGCTACACCTTC. It specifies CASSPTTNRVTNYGYTF.

The rearrangement joins TRBV6-4 to TRBJ2-1; no reliable D call. The V end was cut by 0 bases, the J end by 9 bases, with 9 bases between. The CDR3 is 13 residues long. Per germline, CDR1 MRHNA and CDR2 SNTAGT. The CDR3 nucleotides read TGTGCCAGCAGTGACTCAGAGTTTAGTGAGCAGTTCTTC. It is translated as CASSDSEFSEQFF.

The chain has TRBV19 and TRBJ1-2; weak D call: TRBD1 (6 bases). In germline, CDR1 is LNHDA, CDR2 SQIVND (reference sequence). This CDR3 has 14 residues. Trimming removed 6 bases from V and 4 bases from J, with 15 bases in between. The CDR3 loop is CASSVTGSRYGYTF. In DNA form, the CDR3 reads TGTGCCAGTAGCGTTACAGGGTCCCGCTATGGCTACACCTTC.

In DNA form, the CDR3 reads TGCGCCAGCAGTCAATCAGGGCAGGGGTCGTACGAGCAGTACTTC. This gives the protein CASSQSGQGSYEQYF. The genes are TRBV23-1 and TRBJ2-7; TRBD1 might be the D (6 bases). TRBV23-1 is an ORF, and what it does is uncertain. V gave up 0 bases and J gave up 4 bases, with 13 bases separating them. The CDR3 has 15 residues.

The rearrangement links TRBV11-2 to TRBJ2-7; 10 nucleotides agree with TRBD2. Germline V gene lookup returns CDR1 SGHAT and CDR2 FQNNGV. The CDR3 is 17 residues long. Trimming at V came to 2 bases and at J to 2 bases, leaving 9 bases not matched to a gene. The CDR3 loop reads CASSLTAGGTWTYEQYF. CDR3 DNA sequence: TGTGCCAGCAGCTTAACAGCGGGAGGGACCTGGACCTACGAGCAGTACTTC.

This chain joins TRBV6-5 and TRBJ2-1; 8 bases are a match to TRBD2. The CDR3 is made up of 12 amino acids. Looked up from germline, CDR1 is MNHEY and CDR2 is SVGAGI. Germline trimming cut 5 bases from V and 12 bases from J; bases unmatched to any gene: 6. The CDR3 loop reads CASSTSGTRQFF. DNA for the CDR3: TGTGCCAGCAGTACGTCAGGGACTAGGCAGTTCTTC.

The chain has TRBV2 and TRBJ1-5, with D maybe TRBD1 (5 bases). Trimming left V 7 bases short and J 1 base short, with 14 bases between. Looked up from germline, CDR1 is SNHLY and CDR2 is FYNNEI. The CDR3 is 15 amino acids. CDR3 loop: CASMSARVSNQPQHF. CDR3 coding DNA: TGTGCCAGCATGTCGGCCAGGGTCAGCAATCAGCCCCAGCATTTT.

The V call is TRBV28, the J call TRBJ1-2; TRBD1 matches 8 bases. The CDR3 has 15 amino acids. Germline-derived CDR1 and CDR2 are MDHEN and SYDVKM. V trimming: 6 bases; J trimming: 3 bases; junction bases outside the gene matches: 9. The chain's CDR3 is CASSRRGQEDYGYTF. In DNA, the CDR3 is TGTGCCAGCAGCCGACGGGGACAGGAGGACTATGGCTACACCTTC.

CDR3 loop: CASSESLAKNIQYF. In DNA, the CDR3 is TGTGCCAGCAGTGAGTCCCTAGCCAAAAACATTCAGTACTTC. The chain recombines TRBV2 with TRBJ2-4; the D is unclear. The CDR3 contains 14 residues. V dropped 3 bases and J dropped 0 bases, with 6 bases sitting between them. From germline, CDR1 is SNHLY and CDR2 FYNNEI.

This clone has a handful of counts. The chain employs TRBV19 and TRBJ2-3; D call uncertain. This CDR3 contains 13 residues. The germline V gene encodes CDR1 LNHDA and CDR2 SQIVND (reference sequence). Trimming took off 7 bases at V and 4 bases at J, with 12 bases between the two ends. DNA for the CDR3: TGTGCCAGTAATGCTGGAGCCGCAGATACGCAGTATTTT. It codes for CASNAGAADTQYF.

The chain is built from TRBV18 and TRBJ2-1; 12 nucleotides agree with TRBD2. The ends lost 4 bases at V and 2 bases at J; junction bases unmatched: 6. The CDR3 runs to 17 residues. Germline V gene data show CDR1 as KGHSH and CDR2 as LQKENI. CDR3 in DNA: TGTGCCAGCTCACTTCGGACTAGCGGGGTCCCCTACAATGAGCAGTTCTTC. The encoded protein is CASSLRTSGVPYNEQFF.

V usage is TRBV6-1 and J usage is TRBJ2-7; TRBD2 is a possible D gene (5 bases). Germline CDR1 is MNHNS and CDR2 is SASEGT. Deletions cut 8 bases from V and 2 bases from J, with 16 bases between. The CDR3 has 14 amino acids. CDR3 amino acids: CASSPGMTAYEQYF. For the CDR3, the DNA is TGTGCCAGCTCCCCCGGGATGACCGCCTACGAGCAGTACTTC.

The chain carries TRBV18 and TRBJ2-5; D remains ambiguous. Germline lookup yields CDR1 KGHSH and CDR2 LQKENI. Trimming took off 5 bases at V and 5 bases at J, with 3 bases between the two ends. The length of the CDR3 is 10 residues. The CDR3 DNA reads TGTGCCAGCTCAGCGGAGACCCAGTACTTC. Amino acid sequence: CASSAETQYF.

The chain is built from TRBV19 and TRBJ1-2, with a possible D match to TRBD1 (5 bases). CDR3 length equals 15 residues. The germline CDR1 and CDR2 sequences are LNHDA and SQIVND (reference sequence). V was shortened by 9 bases and J by 3 bases, with 20 bases between the two germline ends. DNA for the CDR3: TGTGCCAGCCGAATCGGGCAGGGATCGGACTATGGCTACACCTTC. Protein sequence: CASRIGQGSDYGYTF.

The chain has TRBV18 and TRBJ2-7; D remains ambiguous. Germline V gene lookup returns CDR1 KGHSH and CDR2 LQKENI. The CDR3 spans 12 residues. V gave up 2 bases and J gave up 4 bases, with 6 bases separating them. The CDR3 DNA reads as TGTGCCAGCTCACCAACAGAATACGAGCAGTACTTC. Translated: CASSPTEYEQYF.

The gene calls are TRBV5-1 and TRBJ2-5; 7 bases fit TRBD2. CDR1 is SGHRS and CDR2 is YFSETQ in the germline V gene. The length of the CDR3 is 13 residues. Trimming at V came to 6 bases and at J to 4 bases, leaving 6 bases not matched to a gene. The CDR3 loop is CASTSPGGETQYF. The CDR3 DNA sequence: TGCGCCAGCACATCCCCGGGGGGAGAGACCCAGTACTTC.

J is TRBJ2-7 and V is TRBV6-5; 11 positions agree with TRBD2. Losses at the gene ends were 0 bases for V and 2 bases for J; bases not matched to a gene: 0. CDR3 length equals 15 residues. Germline CDR1 is MNHEY and CDR2 is SVGAGI. The DNA for the CDR3 is TGTGCCAGCAGTTACTCTAGCGGGAGGGCCTACGAGCAGTACTTC. Translating gives CASSYSSGRAYEQYF.

The rearrangement joins TRBV30 to TRBJ1-1; TRBD1 might be the D (5 bases). The CDR3 extends over 13 amino acids. Germline V CDR1 and CDR2: GTSNPN, SVGIG (reference sequence). Trimming cost V 4 bases and J 6 bases, with 15 bases left between them. This chain's CDR3 is CAWMPGGVPEAFF. CDR3 nucleotide sequence: TGTGCCTGGATGCCCGGGGGGGTCCCTGAAGCTTTCTTT.

The rearrangement uses TRBV9 and TRBJ2-7, with 8 bases identical to TRBD2. CDR1 is SGDLS, CDR2 YYNGEE, per germline. V dropped 0 bases and J dropped 5; count of bases not matched to a gene: 19. There are 19 residues in the CDR3. The CDR3 sequence is CASSVGPSGTSHKRHEQYF. DNA of the CDR3: TGTGCCAGCAGCGTAGGGCCCTCGGGGACTAGTCATAAGCGGCACGAGCAGTACTTC.

This sequence joins TRBV30 and TRBJ1-2; a possible D gene is TRBD1 (5 bases). V was trimmed by 5 bases and J by 3 bases, leaving 13 bases between them. The CDR3 length is 13 residues. CDR1 and CDR2 from the germline V gene are GTSNPN and SVGIG (reference sequence). The CDR3 protein is CAWVGQGYYGYTF. CDR3 sequence (DNA): TGTGCCTGGGTAGGGCAGGGCTACTATGGCTACACCTTC.

This clone showed up just once. This rearrangement joins TRBV18 to TRBJ2-4; 10 nucleotides agree with TRBD1. Per the germline V gene, CDR1 is KGHSH and CDR2 is LQKENI. The CDR3 runs to 15 residues. V dropped 6 bases and J dropped 7; count of bases not matched to a gene: 9. The CDR3 loop is CASSHGRDRGNIQYF. In nucleotides, the CDR3 is TGTGCCAGCTCCCACGGGAGGGACAGGGGCAACATTCAGTACTTC. The full variable domain, its missing parts supplied by reference TRBV18 and TRBJ2-4, is NAGVMQNPRHLVRRRGQEARLRCSPMKGHSHVYWYRQLPEEGLKFMVYLQKENIIDESGMPKERFSAEFPKEGPSILRIQQVVRGDSAAYFCASSHGRDRGNIQYFGAGTRLSVL.

The gene calls are TRBV7-8 and TRBJ2-5; D is perhaps TRBD2 (5 bases). CDR1 and CDR2 (germline): SGHVS, FQNEAQ. This CDR3 has 12 residues. V was shortened by 8 bases and J by 4 bases, with 11 bases between the two germline ends. CDR3 sequence: CASLTSGETQYF. The CDR3 DNA reads as TGTGCCAGCTTAACAAGCGGAGAGACCCAGTACTTC. Full variable domain (rest looked up from reference TRBV7-8 and TRBJ2-5): GAGVSQSPRYKVAKRGQDVALRCDPISGHVSLFWYQQALGQGPEFLTYFQNEAQLDKSGLPSDRFFAERPEGSVSTLKIQRTQQEDSAVYLCASLTSGETQYFGPGTRLLVL.

The chain employs TRBV7-8 and TRBJ1-5, with D hard to call. This CDR3 contains 18 residues. The V and J ends lost 1 base and 0 bases respectively, with 16 bases between them. From germline, CDR1 is SGHVS and CDR2 FQNEAQ. The chain's CDR3 is CASSLVAGKAYSNQPQHF. The CDR3 coding sequence is TGTGCCAGCAGCTTAGTTGCCGGGAAAGCCTATAGCAATCAGCCCCAGCATTTT. Variable domain in full (rest from reference TRBV7-8 and TRBJ1-5): GAGVSQSPRYKVAKRGQDVALRCDPISGHVSLFWYQQALGQGPEFLTYFQNEAQLDKSGLPSDRFFAERPEGSVSTLKIQRTQQEDSAVYLCASSLVAGKAYSNQPQHFGDGTRLSIL.

The chain links TRBV4-2 to TRBJ1-1; D unresolved. This CDR3 spans 16 amino acids. The germline CDR1 and CDR2 sequences are LGHNA and YNFKEQ. Trimming stripped 0 bases from V and 6 bases from J, with 17 bases between. The CDR3 loop is CASSQDLVSGRAEAFF. CDR3 nucleotides: TGTGCCAGCAGCCAAGATCTTGTTTCGGGAAGGGCTGAAGCTTTCTTT.

This rearrangement joins TRBV15 to TRBJ2-1; 8 nucleotides agree with TRBD2. Germline V CDR1 and CDR2: LNHNV, YYDKDF (reference sequence). The CDR3 sequence is 17 residues long. Trimming at V came to 0 bases and at J to 4 bases, leaving 8 bases not matched to a gene. The CDR3 region is CATSRDIGTRSYNEQFF. DNA of the CDR3: TGTGCCACCAGCAGAGATATAGGGACTAGGTCGTACAATGAGCAGTTCTTC.

This chain joins TRBV6-1 and TRBJ2-7; 7 nucleotides line up with TRBD1. The CDR3 has 13 residues. Trimming at V came to 6 bases and at J to 0 bases, leaving 2 bases not matched to a gene. CDR1 is MNHNS, CDR2 SASEGT, per germline. CDR3 protein: CASSRGSSYEQYF. The CDR3 DNA sequence: TGTGCCAGCAGCAGGGGGAGCTCCTACGAGCAGTACTTC.